This section outlines one T cell receptor (beta chain) sequence together with its context. Its antigen is as yet unknown. Amplification by 5'RACE using constant-segment primers produced TCR alpha and TCR beta cDNA libraries that carried sample barcodes and UMIs. Each CDR3 protein gets one entry after TCRdb re-called the 5' RACE reads with MiXCR. This table holds 84,000 or so distinct CDR3 sequences, over 11% found once. Unmatched junction bases numbered 6, after V lost 7 bases and J lost 2 bases. The CDR3 extends over 14 amino acids. Germline V gene sequence: CDR1 MNHEY, CDR2 SVGAGI. This sample was included in a study of T-cell memory formation after mild COVID-19. Regarding the study as a whole: Day 37-peaking second-wave clones had unconfirmed SARS-CoV-2 specificity. Some SARS-CoV-2-responding clones were already detected in memory before infection.

The V and J genes are TRBV6-5 and TRBJ2-7, with TRBD2 matching over 9 bases. Sequencing used PBMCs or a T cell subset sorted from them (not recorded which). The receptor was derived from an adult woman who had mild COVID-19 (a few samples of this study predate the infection). Cell type and time point are not known. CDR3 residues: CASKWVAGAYEQYF. Written as DNA, the CDR3 is TGTGCCAGCAAATGGGTAGCGGGAGCCTACGAGCAGTACTTC.